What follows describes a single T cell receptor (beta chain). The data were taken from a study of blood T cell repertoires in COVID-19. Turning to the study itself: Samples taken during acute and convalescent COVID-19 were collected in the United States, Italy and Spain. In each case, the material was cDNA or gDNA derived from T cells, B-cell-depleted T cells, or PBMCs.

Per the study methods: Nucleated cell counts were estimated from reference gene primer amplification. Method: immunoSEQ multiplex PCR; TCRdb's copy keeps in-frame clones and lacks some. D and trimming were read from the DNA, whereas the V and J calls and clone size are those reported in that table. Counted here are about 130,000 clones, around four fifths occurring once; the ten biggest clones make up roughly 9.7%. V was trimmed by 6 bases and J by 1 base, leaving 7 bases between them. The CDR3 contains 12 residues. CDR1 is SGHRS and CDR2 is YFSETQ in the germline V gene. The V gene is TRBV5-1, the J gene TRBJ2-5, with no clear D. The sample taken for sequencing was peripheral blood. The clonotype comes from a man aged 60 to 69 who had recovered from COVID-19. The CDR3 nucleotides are TGCGCCAGCAAGGCGGCCCAAGAGACCCAGTACTTC. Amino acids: CASKAAQETQYF.